A selection of T cell receptor beta chains follows, all from one sample in a study of cytomegalovirus exposure and HLA in healthy donors. Repertoires were generated with immunoSEQ multiplex PCR, while TCRdb's copy carries only in-frame clones and drops some. The sample lists about 200,000 clones, 60% to 80% seen once, with nearly 3% in the top ten. The source material was PBMCs. The receptors were gathered from a woman in her twenties or thirties in good health and CMV-seronegative. Both conserved end residues are part of each CDR3.

v_call | cdr3_aa
TRBV7-2 | CASSLAGAEGTQYF
TRBV2 | CASSSAGWWYGYTF
TRBV9 | CASSPTGTGNTEAFF
TRBV7-2 | CASRSVRTGELFF
TRBV6-5 | CASTPAGNTDTQYF
TRBV5-4 | CASSPRTSGGPSAQYF
TRBV7-2 | CASSLGSGQLQFF
TRBV2 | CASAKKRGGGTDTQYF
TRBV28 | CASSLRLAGAYEQFF
TRBV5-1 | CASGPQGHTGELFF
TRBV29-1 | CSVRTGAEGNTIYF
TRBV7-7 | CASSFRLGNEQFF
TRBV6-1 | CASSEAELAGGRDTQYF
TRBV28 | CASSFLAGGTHYEQYF
TRBV5-1 | CASSLGQGAFYGYTF
TRBV7-9 | CSSSLGMIPSGPTYEQYF
TRBV27 | CASSPAGIFYEQYF
TRBV5-6 | CASSPYNRETEAFF
TRBV5-5 | CASSHPAGTGVKNTGELFF
TRBV29-1 | CSVQATAINYGYTF
TRBV7-9 | CASSAYGGGLFNEQFF
TRBV2 | CASRTGTGASEAFF
TRBV9 | CASSVLAVPYNEQFF
TRBV7-9 | CASCVWGAGGSGWYNEQFF
TRBV5-8 | CASSLTGRHSRRQYF
TRBV5-1 | CASRENSGSGYGYPF
TRBV29-1 | CSVTGGLTDTQYF
TRBV5-1 | CASSLAAGARNYNEQFF
TRBV13 | CASSSRDSALQETQYF
TRBV7-9 | CSSSAQGVALHF
TRBV7-8 | CASSLAGPGGYGLFF
TRBV6-5 | CASSPLARNYGYTF
TRBV7-9 | CASSPGKSGKVPADTQYF
TRBV5-1 | CASSLDASWNTDTQYF
TRBV7-9 | CASSKRRRDSIYNEQFF
TRBV19 | CASEDRAWANEKLFF
TRBV11-1 | CASSLETGLAYEQYF
TRBV5-1 | CASSLPSSYEQYF
TRBV27 | CASSRDSLLYGYPF
TRBV11-1 | CASSSPQGQGRETQYF
TRBV4-2 | CASSQEPAGSSYNEQFF
TRBV2 | CASSEPPRGDSNQPQHF
TRBV11-2 | CASSNPSFPLLYEQYF
TRBV27 | CASRDTSYEQYF